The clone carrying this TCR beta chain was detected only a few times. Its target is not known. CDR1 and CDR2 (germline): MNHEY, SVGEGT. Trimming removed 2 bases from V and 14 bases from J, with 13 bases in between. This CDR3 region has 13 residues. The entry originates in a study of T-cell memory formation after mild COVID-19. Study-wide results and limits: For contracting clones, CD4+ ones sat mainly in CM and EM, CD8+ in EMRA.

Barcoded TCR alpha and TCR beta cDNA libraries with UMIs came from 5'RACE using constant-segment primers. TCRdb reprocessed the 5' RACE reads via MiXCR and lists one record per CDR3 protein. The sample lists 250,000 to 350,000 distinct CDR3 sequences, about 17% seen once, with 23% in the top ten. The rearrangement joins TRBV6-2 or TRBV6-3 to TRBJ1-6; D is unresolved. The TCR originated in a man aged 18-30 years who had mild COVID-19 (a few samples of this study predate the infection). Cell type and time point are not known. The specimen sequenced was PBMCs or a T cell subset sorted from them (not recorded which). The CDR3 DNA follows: TGTGCCAGCAGTTACGCTCTTCTCTCGGCCCTCCACTTT. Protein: CASSYALLSALHF.